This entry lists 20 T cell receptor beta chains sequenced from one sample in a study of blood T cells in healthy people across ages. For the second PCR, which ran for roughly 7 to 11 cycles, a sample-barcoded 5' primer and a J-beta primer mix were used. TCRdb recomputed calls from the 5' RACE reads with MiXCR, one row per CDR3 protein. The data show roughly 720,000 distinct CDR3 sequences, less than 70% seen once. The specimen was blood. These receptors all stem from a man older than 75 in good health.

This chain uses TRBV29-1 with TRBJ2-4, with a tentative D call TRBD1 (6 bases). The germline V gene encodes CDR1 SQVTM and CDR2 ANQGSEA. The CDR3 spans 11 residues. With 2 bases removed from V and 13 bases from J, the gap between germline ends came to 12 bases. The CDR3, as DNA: TGCAGCGTTGAAAATAGGGACAAACAGTACTTC. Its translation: CSVENRDKQYF.

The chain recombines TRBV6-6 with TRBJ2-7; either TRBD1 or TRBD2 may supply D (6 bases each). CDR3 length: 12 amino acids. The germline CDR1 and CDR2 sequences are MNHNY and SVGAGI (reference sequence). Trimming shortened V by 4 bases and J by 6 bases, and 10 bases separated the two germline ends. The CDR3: CASSSKGGEQYF. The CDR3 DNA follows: TGTGCCAGCAGTTCCAAGGGGGGCGAGCAGTACTTC.

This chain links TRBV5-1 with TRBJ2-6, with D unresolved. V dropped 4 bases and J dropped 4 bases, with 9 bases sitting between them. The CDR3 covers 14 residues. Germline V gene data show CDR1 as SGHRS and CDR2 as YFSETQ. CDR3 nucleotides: TGCGCCAGCAGCCTTAATTGGGGGGCCAACGTCCTGACTTTC. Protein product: CASSLNWGANVLTF.

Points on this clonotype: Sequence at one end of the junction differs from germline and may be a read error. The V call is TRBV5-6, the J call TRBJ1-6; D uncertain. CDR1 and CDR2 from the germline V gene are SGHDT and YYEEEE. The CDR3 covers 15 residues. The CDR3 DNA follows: TGTGCCAGCAGCTTGCAAGCTTCCTATAATTCAGCCCTCCACTTT. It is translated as CASSLQASYNSALHF.

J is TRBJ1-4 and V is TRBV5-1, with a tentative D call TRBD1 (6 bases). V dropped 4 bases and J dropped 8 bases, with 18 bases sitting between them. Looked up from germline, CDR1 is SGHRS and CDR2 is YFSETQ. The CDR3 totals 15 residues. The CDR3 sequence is CASSPGGTQREKLFF. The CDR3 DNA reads TGCGCCAGCAGCCCGGGGGGCACACAGAGGGAAAAACTGTTTTTT.

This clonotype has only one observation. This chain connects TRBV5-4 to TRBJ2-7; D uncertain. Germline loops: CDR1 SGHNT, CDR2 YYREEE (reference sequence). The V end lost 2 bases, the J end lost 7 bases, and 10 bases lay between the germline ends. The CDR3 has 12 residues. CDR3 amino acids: CASSLVAKEQYF. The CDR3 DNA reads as TGTGCCAGCAGCTTAGTTGCGAAAGAGCAGTACTTC.

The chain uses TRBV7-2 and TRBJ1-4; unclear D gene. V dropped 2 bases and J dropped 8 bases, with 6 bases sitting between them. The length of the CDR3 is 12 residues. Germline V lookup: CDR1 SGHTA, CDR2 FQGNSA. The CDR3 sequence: CASSLLNEKLFF. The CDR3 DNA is TGTGCCAGCAGCTTATTAAACGAAAAACTGTTTTTT.

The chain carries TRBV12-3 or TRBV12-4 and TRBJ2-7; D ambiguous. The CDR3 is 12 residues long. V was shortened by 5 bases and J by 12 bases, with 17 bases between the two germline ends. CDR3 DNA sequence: TGTGCCAGCAGTACCCACCTTTGGGCTGCGTACTTC. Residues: CASSTHLWAAYF.

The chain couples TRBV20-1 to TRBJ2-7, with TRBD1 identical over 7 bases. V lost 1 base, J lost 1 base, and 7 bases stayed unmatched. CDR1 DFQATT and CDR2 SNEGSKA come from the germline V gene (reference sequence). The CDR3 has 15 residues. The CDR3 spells CSARARDSLSYEQYF. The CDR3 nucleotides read TGCAGTGCTAGAGCAAGGGACAGCCTATCCTACGAGCAGTACTTC.

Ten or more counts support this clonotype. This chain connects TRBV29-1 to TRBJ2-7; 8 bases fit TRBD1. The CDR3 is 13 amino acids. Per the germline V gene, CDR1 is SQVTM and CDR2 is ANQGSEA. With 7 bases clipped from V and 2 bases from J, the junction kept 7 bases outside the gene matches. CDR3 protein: CSATRDRPYEQYF. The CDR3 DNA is TGCAGCGCTACCAGGGACAGGCCCTACGAGCAGTACTTC.

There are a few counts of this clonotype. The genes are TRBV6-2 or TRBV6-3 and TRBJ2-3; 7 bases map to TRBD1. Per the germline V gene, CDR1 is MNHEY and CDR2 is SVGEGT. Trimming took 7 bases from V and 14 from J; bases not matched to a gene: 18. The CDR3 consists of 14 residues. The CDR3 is CASTWTGPHRYAYF. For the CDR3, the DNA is TGTGCCAGCACCTGGACAGGACCTCACAGATACGCGTATTTT.

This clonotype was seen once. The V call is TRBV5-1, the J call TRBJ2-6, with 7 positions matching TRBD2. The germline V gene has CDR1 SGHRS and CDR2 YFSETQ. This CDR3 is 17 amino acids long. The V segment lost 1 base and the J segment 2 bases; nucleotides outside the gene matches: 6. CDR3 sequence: CASSLSSGIPGANVLTF. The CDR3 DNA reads TGCGCCAGCAGCTTGTCCAGCGGGATCCCTGGGGCCAACGTCCTGACTTTC.

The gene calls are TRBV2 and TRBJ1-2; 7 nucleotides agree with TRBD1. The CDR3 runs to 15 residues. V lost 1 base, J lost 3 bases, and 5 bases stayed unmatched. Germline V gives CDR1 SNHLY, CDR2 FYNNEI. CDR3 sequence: CASSEERGRDYGYTF. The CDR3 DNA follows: TGTGCCAGCAGTGAAGAGAGGGGGCGAGACTATGGCTACACCTTC.

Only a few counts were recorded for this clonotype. CDR3 nucleotides: TGTGCCAGCAGCTTATTGGAGTCCAGGGCTCCGGAGCAGTACTTC. This gives the protein CASSLLESRAPEQYF. This chain uses TRBV7-6 with TRBJ2-7; D may be TRBD1 (5 bases). Germline V gene lookup returns CDR1 SGHVS and CDR2 FNYEAQ. Trimming took off 2 bases at V and 7 bases at J, with 18 bases between the two ends. The CDR3 runs 15 residues.

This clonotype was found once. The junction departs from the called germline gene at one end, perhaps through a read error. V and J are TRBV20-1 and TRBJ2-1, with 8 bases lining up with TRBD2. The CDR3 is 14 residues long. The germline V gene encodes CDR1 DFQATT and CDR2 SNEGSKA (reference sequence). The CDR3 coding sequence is TGCAGTGCTCCAACTAGCGGCTCCTACAATGAGCAGTCCTTC. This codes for CSAPTSGSYNEQSF.

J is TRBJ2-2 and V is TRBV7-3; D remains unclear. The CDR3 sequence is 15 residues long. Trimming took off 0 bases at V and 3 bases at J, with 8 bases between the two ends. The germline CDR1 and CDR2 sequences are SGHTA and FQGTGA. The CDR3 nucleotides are TGTGCCAGCAGCTTAACCGCGGCATACACCGGGGAGCTGTTTTTT. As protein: CASSLTAAYTGELFF.

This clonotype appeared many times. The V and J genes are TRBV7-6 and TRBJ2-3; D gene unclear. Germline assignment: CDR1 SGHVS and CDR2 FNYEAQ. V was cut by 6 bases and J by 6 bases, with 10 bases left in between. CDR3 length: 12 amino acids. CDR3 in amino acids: CASSLAADTQYF. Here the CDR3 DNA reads TGTGCCAGCAGTTTGGCTGCGGATACGCAGTATTTT.

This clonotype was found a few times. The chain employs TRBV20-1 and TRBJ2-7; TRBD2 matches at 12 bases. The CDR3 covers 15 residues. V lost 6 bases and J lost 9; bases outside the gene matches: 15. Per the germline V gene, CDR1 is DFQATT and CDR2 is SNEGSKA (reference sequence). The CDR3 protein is CSAPDKLAGGGVQYF. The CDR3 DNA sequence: TGCAGTGCCCCCGATAAACTAGCGGGAGGAGGAGTGCAGTACTTC.

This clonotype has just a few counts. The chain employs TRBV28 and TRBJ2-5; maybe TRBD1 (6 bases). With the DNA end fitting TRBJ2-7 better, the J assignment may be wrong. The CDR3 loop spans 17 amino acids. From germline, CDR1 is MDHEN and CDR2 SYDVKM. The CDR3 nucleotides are TGTGCCAGCAGGGGCGTATCTACAGGGCCACTTTTCTACGAGCAGTACTTC. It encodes CASRGVSTGPLFYEQYF.

Here the CDR3 DNA reads TGTGCCAGCAGTTCCACAGGGGGCTTCTATGGCTACACCTTC. Translation: CASSSTGGFYGYTF. The J gene is TRBJ1-2, the V gene TRBV12-3 or TRBV12-4, with TRBD1 matching 9 bases. J gave up 4 bases and V 4 bases, and 4 bases lay outside the gene matches. The CDR3 spans 14 residues.